This T cell receptor beta chain was retrieved from a study of chemoradiotherapy in HPV16-positive cancers. Study details: Candidate HPV-specific clones and shared TCR motifs came from two HPV16-positive patients.

Comments on this clone: Antigen specificity is unknown.

Study-level findings and limits: During treatment, candidate HPV-specific clones and E7-related motifs expanded in tumor.

Assay: immunoSEQ multiplex PCR; the TCRdb copy retains only in-frame clones and omits some. Seen here are roughly 23,000 clones, 73% observed once, and the top ten hold 2% to 3%. The CDR3 has 15 residues. V was clipped by 1 base and J by 3 bases; unmatched bases: 6. Germline loops: CDR1 SGHTA, CDR2 FQGNSA. The sequence derives from a human donor with HPV-associated anogenital cancer. The chain couples TRBV7-2 to TRBJ2-7, with TRBD1 matching over 7 bases. Sample collection occurred from a patient who underwent chemoradiotherapy. CDR3 loop: CASSLDAGGNYEQYF. As DNA, the CDR3 is TGTGCCAGCAGCTTAGACGCAGGGGGAAACTACGAGCAGTACTTC.